This T cell receptor beta chain originates from a study of vaccination effects on CD4 cells after COVID-19. Here immunoSEQ multiplex PCR was the method, and the copy in TCRdb shows in-frame clones only, minus some. Among approximately 68,000 clones listed, more than 60% were seen once. About this clone: As yet, its antigen is unknown.

V was cut by 6 bases and J by 11 bases, with 16 bases left in between. The CDR3 is 12 residues long. Per the germline V gene, CDR1 is MGHDK and CDR2 is SYGVNS. Points from the study as a whole: At late timepoints after vaccination, vaccine- and infection-induced clones shrank markedly.

ViraFEST used viral peptide pools to expand antigen-specific CD4+ T cells before sequencing. Scientists isolated CD4+ T cells after an approximately ten-day culture period ended. The vaccine recipients had no prior SARS-CoV-2 infection, with negative nucleocapsid antibodies. Sequencing was performed on CD4+ T cells from PBMCs cultured with SARS-CoV-2 spike peptides, taken before COVID-19 vaccination. This clonotype was obtained from a human donor who received a COVID-19 vaccine. This chain connects TRBV25-1 to TRBJ1-1; D is uncertain. The CDR3 DNA reads as TGTGCCAGCAGCGCTAATCCCGTTGGTGCTTTCTTT. Encoded protein: CASSANPVGAFF.